This note documents a single T cell receptor (beta chain) sequence. The antigen is not known. Time point denoted: patch test 1, 2 weeks after DPC sensitization. Treatment here: therapeutic diphenylcyclopropenone sensitization with weekly scalp DPC. The germline gives CDR1 MDHEN, CDR2 SYDVKM. The CDR3 contains 12 residues. Trimming pared 7 bases from V and 3 bases from J, leaving 9 bases between. This sample was taken from a study of human T cells and chemical hapten exposure. Study-level background: For sensitization, 2% DPC was applied to an approximately 2 cm by approximately 2 cm patch of upper inner arm skin. Weekly diphenylcyclopropenone doses were given to patients' scalps across the approximately 24-week study. Study conclusions and caveats: Sensitizing with DPC caused no change in TCRs above 1 in 1000 frequency.

During construction of the library, unique molecular identifiers were attached to individual cDNA molecules for quantitative, reproducible TCR counting. TCRdb redid the calling of the RACE reads with MiXCR, one entry per CDR3 protein. The sample consists of roughly 120,000 distinct CDR3 sequences, 12% of them appearing once. V is TRBV28 and J is TRBJ1-1; D gene ambiguous. The clonotype comes from a woman in her forties or fifties with alopecia areata. Some clones in this sample may be carry-over from other donors' samples. Sequencing was performed on whole blood, taken in connection with sensitization to the hapten diphenylcyclopropenone (DPC). Here the CDR3 reads CASTQRDTEAFF. The CDR3 coding sequence is TGTGCCAGCACCCAACGGGACACTGAAGCTTTCTTT. Supplemented by reference TRBV28 and TRBJ1-1, the full variable domain reads DVKVTQSSRYLVKRTGEKVFLECVQDMDHENMFWYRQDPGLGLRLIYFSYDVKMKEKGDIPEGYSVSREKKERFSLILESASTNQTSMYLCASTQRDTEAFFGQGTRLTVV.